This T cell receptor beta chain derives from a study of T cell responses to AZD1222 COVID-19 vaccine. Background on the study: Pooling covered second doses at about 4 or about 12 weeks.

Here immunoSEQ multiplex PCR was the method, and the copy in TCRdb shows in-frame clones only, minus some. The repertoire holds tens of thousands of clones, with around 87% as singletons. The CDR3 extends over 16 amino acids. J lost 3 bases, V lost 4 bases, and 9 bases had no gene match. The germline CDR1 and CDR2 sequences are SGHNT and YYREEE (reference sequence). Overall study results and limits: Repertoires were sampled only after the peak T cell response. Close to half of all spike-specific TCRs reportedly target regions of the variants that are unmutated. Clonal diversity may have been underestimated, and the donors were mostly white British, with more females than males.

Comment on this clone: The antigen remains undetermined.

The TCR sequence derives from an adult in good health. The sequenced sample was peripheral blood, obtained on day 0 of AZD1222 vaccination. This chain connects TRBV5-4 to TRBJ2-7; 11 positions agree with TRBD2. In DNA, the CDR3 is TGTGCCAGCAGCGGAAATAGCGGGAGGGCTTTCTACGAGCAGTACTTC. This translates into CASSGNSGRAFYEQYF.